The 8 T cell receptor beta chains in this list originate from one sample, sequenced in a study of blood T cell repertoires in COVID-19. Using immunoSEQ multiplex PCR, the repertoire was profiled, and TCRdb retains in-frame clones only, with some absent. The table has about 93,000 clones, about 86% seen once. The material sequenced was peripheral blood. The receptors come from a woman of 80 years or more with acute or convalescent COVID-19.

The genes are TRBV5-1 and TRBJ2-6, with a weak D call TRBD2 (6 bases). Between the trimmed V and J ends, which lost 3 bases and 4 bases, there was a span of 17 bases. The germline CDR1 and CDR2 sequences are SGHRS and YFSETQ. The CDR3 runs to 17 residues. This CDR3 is CASSSPGLGVGANVLTF. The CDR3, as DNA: TGCGCCAGCAGCTCCCCGGGACTGGGGGTCGGGGCCAACGTCCTGACTTTC.

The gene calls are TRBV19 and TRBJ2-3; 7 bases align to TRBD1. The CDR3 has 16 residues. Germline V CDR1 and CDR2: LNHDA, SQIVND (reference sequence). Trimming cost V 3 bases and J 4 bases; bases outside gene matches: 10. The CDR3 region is CASSILGGVRADTQYF. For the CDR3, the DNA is TGTGCCAGTAGTATCTTAGGGGGCGTGCGCGCAGATACGCAGTATTTT.

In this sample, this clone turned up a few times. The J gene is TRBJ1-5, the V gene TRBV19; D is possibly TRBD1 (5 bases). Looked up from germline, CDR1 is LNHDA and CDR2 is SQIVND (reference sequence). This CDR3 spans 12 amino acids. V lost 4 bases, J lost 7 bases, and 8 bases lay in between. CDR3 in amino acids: CASSKGPQPQHF. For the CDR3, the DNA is TGTGCCAGTAGTAAGGGGCCCCAGCCCCAGCATTTT.

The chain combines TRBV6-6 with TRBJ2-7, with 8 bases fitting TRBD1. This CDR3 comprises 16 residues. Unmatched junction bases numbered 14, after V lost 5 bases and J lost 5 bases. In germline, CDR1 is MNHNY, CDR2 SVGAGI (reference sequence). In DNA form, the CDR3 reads TGTGCCAGCAGTCGACGGGGGCCAGGGGGCATCCACGAGCAGTACTTC. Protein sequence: CASSRRGPGGIHEQYF.

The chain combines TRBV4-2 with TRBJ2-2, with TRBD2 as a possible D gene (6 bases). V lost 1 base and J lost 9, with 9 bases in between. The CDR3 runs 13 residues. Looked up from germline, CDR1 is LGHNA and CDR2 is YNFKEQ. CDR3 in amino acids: CASSQVEGRELFF. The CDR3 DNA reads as TGTGCCAGCAGCCAAGTGGAGGGGAGGGAGCTGTTTTTT.

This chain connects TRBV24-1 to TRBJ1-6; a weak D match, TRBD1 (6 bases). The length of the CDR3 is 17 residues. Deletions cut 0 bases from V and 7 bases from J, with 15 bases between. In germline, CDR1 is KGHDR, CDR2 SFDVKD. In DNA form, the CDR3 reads TGTGCCACCAGTGATTTGCAATGGGGGGGCAGGAATTCACCCCTCCACTTT. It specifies CATSDLQWGGRNSPLHF.

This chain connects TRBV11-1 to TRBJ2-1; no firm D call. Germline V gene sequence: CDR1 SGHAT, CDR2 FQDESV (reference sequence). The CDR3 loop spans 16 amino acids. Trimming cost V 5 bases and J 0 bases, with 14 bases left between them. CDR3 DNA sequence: TGTGCCAGCAGCATAGGGCCTTCTAGCTCCTACAATGAGCAGTTCTTC. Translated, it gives CASSIGPSSSYNEQFF. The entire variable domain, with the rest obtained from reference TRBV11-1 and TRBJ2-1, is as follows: EAEVAQSPRYKITEKSQAVAFWCDPISGHATLYWYRQILGQGPELLVQFQDESVVDDSQLPKDRFSAERLKGVDSTLKIQPAELGDSAMYLCASSIGPSSSYNEQFFGPGTRLTVL.

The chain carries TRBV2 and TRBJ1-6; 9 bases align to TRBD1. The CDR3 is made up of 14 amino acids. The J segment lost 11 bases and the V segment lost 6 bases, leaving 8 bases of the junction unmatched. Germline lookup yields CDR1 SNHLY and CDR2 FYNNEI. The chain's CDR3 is CASSVRDRDTPLHF. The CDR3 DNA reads TGTGCCAGCAGCGTCCGGGACAGGGATACACCCCTCCACTTT.